The T cell receptor beta chain described here comes from a study of blood T cells in healthy people across ages. It was with a sample-barcoded 5' primer and a J-beta primer mix that a second PCR of about 7 to 12 cycles was run. A 12-random-nucleotide template-switch adaptor tagged each cDNA molecule. TCRdb reanalysed the 5' RACE reads using MiXCR and keeps one entry per CDR3 protein. The sample records 800,000 to 900,000 distinct CDR3 sequences, around 62% being singletons. V lost 2 bases, J lost 4 bases, and 9 bases lay in between. The CDR3 has 13 amino acids. The V gene's germline CDR1 is SGHTA and CDR2 FQGNSA. Concerning this clonotype itself: Its antigen is currently unknown.

Study-wide findings and caveats: The study could not conclusively compare naive and antigen-experienced cells, given its unsorted PBMCs.

Sequencing was carried out using blood. The genes are TRBV7-2 and TRBJ2-7; D remains ambiguous. This receptor was obtained from a man aged 30-40 years in good health. CDR3 sequence reads: CASSLFMGYEQYF. The CDR3 bases are TGTGCCAGCAGCTTATTTATGGGGTACGAGCAGTACTTC.